This T cell receptor (beta chain) derives from a study of CD8+CD57+ T cells in acquired aplastic anemia. Study overall: DNA recovered from sorted CD4+ and CD8+ cells had a mean of approximately 3 ug. Healthy donors yielded 8.5 million to 13 million CD4+ cell reads on average.

This clonotype was seen many times. V lost 3 bases to trimming and J lost 9 bases, with 14 bases between them. The CDR3 runs 13 residues. Germline CDR1 is LNHDA and CDR2 is SQIVND (reference sequence). CDR3 and TCR beta VDJ profiling relied on a genomic DNA template. TCRdb ran MiXCR on the reads and lists one entry per CDR3 protein. The table has under 200,000 distinct CDR3 sequences, roughly 47% seen once. Sequenced material: sorted CD4+, CD8+, or CD8+CD57+ T cells (not recorded which) from PBMCs. The clonotype originates from a human donor in good health. V is TRBV19 and J is TRBJ1-1, with D possibly being TRBD1 (6 bases). CDR3 loop: CASSISAGQKAFF. CDR3 DNA: TGTGCCAGTAGTATCAGCGCGGGACAAAAAGCTTTCTTT.